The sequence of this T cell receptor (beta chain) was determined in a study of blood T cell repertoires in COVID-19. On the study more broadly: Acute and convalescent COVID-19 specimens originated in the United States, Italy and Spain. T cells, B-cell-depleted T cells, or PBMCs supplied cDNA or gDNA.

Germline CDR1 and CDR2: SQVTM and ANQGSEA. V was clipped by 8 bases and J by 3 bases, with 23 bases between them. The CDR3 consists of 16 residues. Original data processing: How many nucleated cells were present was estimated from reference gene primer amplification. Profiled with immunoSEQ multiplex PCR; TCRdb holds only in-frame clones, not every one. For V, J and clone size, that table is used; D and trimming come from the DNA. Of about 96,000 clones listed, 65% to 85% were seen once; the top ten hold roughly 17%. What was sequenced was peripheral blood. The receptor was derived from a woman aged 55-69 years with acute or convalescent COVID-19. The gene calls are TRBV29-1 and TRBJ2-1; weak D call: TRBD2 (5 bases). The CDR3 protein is CSTAAGLTLGYNEQFF. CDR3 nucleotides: TGCAGCACTGCGGCAGGACTCACCCTGGGCTACAATGAGCAGTTCTTC.